These 22 T cell receptor beta chains came from one sample sequenced in a study of blood T cell repertoires in COVID-19 (dated by TCRdb to 2018 to 2020). Preparation of the library involved the immunoSEQ multiplex PCR assay. TCRdb took over this immuneACCESS table, retaining in-frame rearrangements with V and J assigned. Such tables are incomplete; in checked studies, under half of the missing clones stem from an unresolved V gene, and the remainder is unexplained. The sample table contains approximately 160,000 clones; only one count was recorded for roughly 84% of them. Of the sample, about 1.2% is held by the ten largest clones. Material for sequencing was peripheral blood. The receptor source for this set is a man aged 55-75 years who had recovered from COVID-19.

This chain joins TRBV19 and TRBJ2-1; a weak D match, TRBD2 (5 bases). V lost 6 bases and J 9 bases, leaving 18 bases between the germline ends. The germline gives CDR1 LNHDA, CDR2 SQIVND (reference sequence). This CDR3 contains 14 residues. The CDR3 region is CASSLPLLGAEQFF. The CDR3 DNA sequence: TGTGCCAGTAGCCTTCCCTTACTAGGAGCTGAGCAGTTCTTC.

V is TRBV6-5 and J is TRBJ1-1, with 10 bases matching TRBD1. CDR1 and CDR2 (germline): MNHEY, SVGAGI. This CDR3 spans 15 amino acids. V gave up 4 bases and J gave up 1 base; unmatched junction bases: 3. This CDR3 reads CASSSRTGGNTEAFF. The DNA for the CDR3 is TGTGCCAGCAGTTCACGGACAGGGGGGAACACTGAAGCTTTCTTT.

The CDR3: CAISQASRGETQYF. In DNA form, the CDR3 reads TGTGCCATCAGCCAGGCTAGCCGGGGAGAGACCCAGTACTTC. The V and J genes are TRBV10-3 and TRBJ2-5; D possibly corresponds to TRBD2 (5 bases). CDR3 length: 14 amino acids. Per germline, CDR1 ENHRY and CDR2 SYGVKD. V dropped 6 bases and J dropped 4 bases, with 15 bases sitting between them.

In this sample, this clone turned up once. This chain uses TRBV4-3 with TRBJ1-2, with D perhaps TRBD1 (6 bases). Looked up from germline, CDR1 is LGHNA and CDR2 is YSLEER. This CDR3 contains 16 residues. Trimming took off 0 bases at V and 2 bases at J, with 13 bases between the two ends. CDR3 in DNA: TGCGCCAGCAGCCAAGATGATAGGGGGTGGAACTATGGCTACACCTTC. It codes for CASSQDDRGWNYGYTF.

The chain carries TRBV2 and TRBJ2-7, with TRBD2 as a possible D gene (5 bases). Trimming pared 7 bases from V and 0 bases from J, leaving 13 bases between. The V gene's germline CDR1 is SNHLY and CDR2 FYNNEI. The CDR3 spans 14 residues. The CDR3 DNA sequence: TGTGCCAGCAAGAACACGGGAAGCTCCTACGAGCAGTACTTC. It translates to CASKNTGSSYEQYF.

On this clone itself: Other nucleotide sequences in the sample specify the same CDR3. The chain recombines TRBV7-2 with TRBJ2-1; 9 positions agree with TRBD2. Germline trimming cut 2 bases from V and 5 bases from J; bases unmatched to any gene: 4. Germline loops: CDR1 SGHTA, CDR2 FQGNSA. This CDR3 comprises 15 residues. The CDR3 is CASSLRGGADNEQFF. CDR3 coding DNA: TGTGCCAGCAGCTTACGCGGGGGGGCGGACAATGAGCAGTTCTTC.

Here the CDR3 DNA reads TGCAGCGTTAAACCTTCACAGGGGACTGAAGCTTTCTTT. It is translated as CSVKPSQGTEAFF. The rearrangement uses TRBV29-1 and TRBJ1-1; 7 bases align to TRBD1. Germline V CDR1 and CDR2: SQVTM, ANQGSEA. This CDR3 is built from 13 residues. Trimming removed 5 bases from V and 5 bases from J; junction bases left unmatched: 8.

This chain connects TRBV5-1 to TRBJ2-1; 10 positions agree with TRBD2. The V and J ends lost 4 bases and 7 bases, in that order; junction bases with no gene match: 14. This CDR3 region has 17 residues. Germline assignment: CDR1 SGHRS and CDR2 YFSETQ. The chain's CDR3 is CASSSPAGGPQDNEQFF. As DNA, the CDR3 is TGCGCCAGCAGCAGTCCAGCGGGGGGGCCTCAGGATAATGAGCAGTTCTTC.

The chain couples TRBV4-1 to TRBJ1-6, with TRBD1 matching 9 bases. Germline values: CDR1 MGHRA, CDR2 YSYEKL. CDR3 length: 13 amino acids. V was pared by 5 bases and J by 9 bases, with 2 bases of the junction left unmatched. The CDR3 DNA follows: TGCGCCAGCAGCGTACAGGGGGCTTCACCCCTCCACTTT. The encoded protein is CASSVQGASPLHF.

The V and J genes are TRBV6-6 and TRBJ1-2, with 8 nucleotides matching TRBD1. This CDR3 has 14 residues. V gave up 5 bases and J gave up 4 bases; unmatched junction bases: 6. Germline CDR1 and CDR2: MNHNY and SVGAGI (reference sequence). The CDR3: CASSPDRASYGYTF. Written as DNA, the CDR3 is TGTGCCAGCAGTCCGGACAGGGCCTCCTATGGCTACACCTTC.

This clone was detected only once. The chain joins TRBV19 to TRBJ2-7, with 10 bases aligning to TRBD1. V lost 4 bases, J lost 2 bases, and 2 bases stayed unmatched. Per the germline V gene, CDR1 is LNHDA and CDR2 is SQIVND (reference sequence). This CDR3 is built from 14 residues. CDR3 in amino acids: CASSKDRGTYEQYF. The CDR3 bases are TGTGCCAGTAGTAAGGACAGGGGGACCTACGAGCAGTACTTC.

The V and J genes are TRBV29-1 and TRBJ2-3; no definite D call. V lost 3 bases and J 0 bases, leaving 7 bases between the germline ends. Germline V gene lookup returns CDR1 SQVTM and CDR2 ANQGSEA. The CDR3 runs to 13 residues. CDR3: CSVESGSTDTQYF. The CDR3 DNA sequence: TGCAGCGTTGAGTCAGGTAGCACAGATACGCAGTATTTT.

Of note for this clone: The identical CDR3 is also encoded by other nucleotide sequences in the sample. The V and J genes are TRBV9 and TRBJ2-3, with TRBD2 identical over 12 bases. The CDR3 spans 15 residues. With 0 bases clipped from V and 6 bases from J, the junction kept 2 bases outside the gene matches. Germline V gene sequence: CDR1 SGDLS, CDR2 YYNGEE. The CDR3 DNA is TGTGCCAGCAGCGTAGGGCTAGCGGGGGGGGATACGCAGTATTTT. Its protein is CASSVGLAGGDTQYF.

The gene calls are TRBV3-1 (or the pseudogene TRBV3-2) and TRBJ2-1; D is possibly TRBD2 (7 bases). Germline assignment: CDR1 LGHDT and CDR2 YNNKEL (reference sequence). CDR3 length equals 13 residues. Trimming took 4 bases from V and 6 from J, leaving 10 bases between them. CDR3 region: CASSLGGANEQFF. The CDR3 coding sequence is TGTGCCAGCAGCCTTGGGGGGGCCAATGAGCAGTTCTTC.

The V gene is TRBV6-5, the J gene TRBJ1-2, with 7 bases matching TRBD1. Per the germline V gene, CDR1 is MNHEY and CDR2 is SVGAGI. The V segment lost 7 bases and the J segment 3 bases; nucleotides outside the gene matches: 8. This CDR3 contains 14 residues. Written as DNA, the CDR3 is TGTGCCAGCAACCCACAGGGGCGCGACTATGGCTACACCTTC. This encodes CASNPQGRDYGYTF.

The rearrangement links TRBV10-3 to TRBJ2-7; 9 bases are a match to TRBD1. This CDR3 spans 14 amino acids. CDR1 and CDR2 from the germline V gene are ENHRY and SYGVKD. V lost 7 bases to trimming and J lost 2 bases; unmatched junction nucleotides: 6. Here the CDR3 reads CAITQDRGTYEQYF. Here the CDR3 DNA reads TGTGCCATCACCCAAGACAGGGGGACCTACGAGCAGTACTTC.

This chain joins TRBV7-9 and TRBJ2-6; 7 bases agree with TRBD1. Germline lookup yields CDR1 SEHNR and CDR2 FQNEAQ (reference sequence). V shed 4 bases and J 0 bases; nucleotides not matched to a gene: 9. This CDR3 contains 18 residues. The CDR3 nucleotides are TGTGCCAGCAGCTCGATTCGACAGGGACCCTCTGGGGCCAACGTCCTGACTTTC. Amino acids: CASSSIRQGPSGANVLTF.

This chain uses TRBV3-1 (or the pseudogene TRBV3-2) with TRBJ2-3, with D possibly matching TRBD1 (5 bases). V shed 2 bases and J shed 3 bases, with 15 bases lying between them. This CDR3 is built from 16 residues. The germline V gene has CDR1 LGHDT and CDR2 YNNKEL (reference sequence). CDR3 protein: CASSQNQGRSTDTQYF. The CDR3 DNA sequence: TGTGCCAGCAGCCAAAATCAGGGTCGGTCGACAGATACGCAGTATTTT.

In nucleotides, the CDR3 is TGTGCCAGCAGCCGGGGAGATACGCAGTATTTT. It is translated as CASSRGDTQYF. The rearrangement joins TRBV9 to TRBJ2-3; D is possibly TRBD2 (5 bases). Germline V gene lookup returns CDR1 SGDLS and CDR2 YYNGEE. The V end was cut by 4 bases, the J end by 5 bases, with 5 bases between. This CDR3 has 11 residues. The whole variable domain, filled in from reference TRBV9 and TRBJ2-3, reads DSGVTQTPKHLITATGQRVTLRCSPRSGDLSVYWYQQSLDQGLQFLIQYYNGEERAKGNILERFSAQQFPDLHSELNLSSLELGDSALYFCASSRGDTQYFGPGTRLTVL.

The CDR3 loop is CASSFNRGFEKLFF. In DNA, the CDR3 is TGTGCCAGCAGCTTTAACAGGGGTTTTGAAAAACTGTTTTTT. The chain joins TRBV7-2 to TRBJ1-4; TRBD1 agrees at 7 bases. Trimming cost V 3 bases and J 7 bases; bases outside gene matches: 5. The CDR3 covers 14 residues. Germline-derived CDR1 and CDR2 are SGHTA and FQGNSA.

The V call is TRBV27, the J call TRBJ2-7; 15 bases are a match to TRBD2. Germline V CDR1 and CDR2: MNHEY, SMNVEV (reference sequence). After removal of 5 bases from V and 7 bases from J, the junction contained 15 bases not matched to a gene. CDR3 length equals 18 residues. The CDR3 coding sequence is TGTGCCAGCAGTCTGGGTCCCGGGACTAGCGGGGGGCCCGCGGAGCAGTACTTC. Its protein is CASSLGPGTSGGPAEQYF.

The rearrangement uses TRBV27 and TRBJ2-5; 8 bases agree with TRBD1. The trim removed 6 bases at V and 5 bases at J, leaving 5 bases unmatched. Germline V gives CDR1 MNHEY, CDR2 SMNVEV (reference sequence). There are 13 residues in the CDR3. CDR3 DNA sequence: TGTGCCAGCAGAACAGGGGGTACGGAGACCCAGTACTTC. Translating it yields CASRTGGTETQYF.